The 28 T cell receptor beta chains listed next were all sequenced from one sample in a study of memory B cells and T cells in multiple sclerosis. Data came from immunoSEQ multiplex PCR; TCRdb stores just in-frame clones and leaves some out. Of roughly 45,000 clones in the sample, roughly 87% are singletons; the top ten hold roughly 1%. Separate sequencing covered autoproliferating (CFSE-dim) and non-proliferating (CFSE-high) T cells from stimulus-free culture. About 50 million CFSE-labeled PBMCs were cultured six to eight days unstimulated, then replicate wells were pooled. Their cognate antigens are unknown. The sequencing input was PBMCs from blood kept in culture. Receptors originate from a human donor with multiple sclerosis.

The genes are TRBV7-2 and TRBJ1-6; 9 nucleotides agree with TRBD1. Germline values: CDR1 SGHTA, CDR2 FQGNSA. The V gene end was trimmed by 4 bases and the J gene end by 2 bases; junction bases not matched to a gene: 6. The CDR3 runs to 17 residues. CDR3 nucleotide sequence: TGTGCCAGCAGCTCCTTGGGACAGGGCCCCTATAATTCACCCCTCCACTTT. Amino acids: CASSSLGQGPYNSPLHF.

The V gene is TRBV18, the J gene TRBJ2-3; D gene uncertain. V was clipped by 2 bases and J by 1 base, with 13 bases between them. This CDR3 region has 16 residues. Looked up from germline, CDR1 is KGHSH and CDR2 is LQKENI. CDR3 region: CASSPYAGSGTDTQYF. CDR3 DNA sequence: TGTGCCAGCTCACCATATGCTGGGTCCGGCACAGATACGCAGTATTTT.

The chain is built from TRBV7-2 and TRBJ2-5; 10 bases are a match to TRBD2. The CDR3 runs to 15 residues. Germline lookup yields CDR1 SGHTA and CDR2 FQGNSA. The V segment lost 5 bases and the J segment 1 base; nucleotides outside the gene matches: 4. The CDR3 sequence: CASSITSGVQETQYF. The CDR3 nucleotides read TGTGCCAGCAGCATAACTAGCGGGGTCCAAGAGACCCAGTACTTC. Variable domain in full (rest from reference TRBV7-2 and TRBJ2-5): GAGVSQSPSNKVTEKGKDVELRCDPISGHTALYWYRQSLGQGLEFLIYFQGNSAPDKSGLPSDRFSAERTGGSVSTLTIQRTQQEDSAVYLCASSITSGVQETQYFGPGTRLLVL.

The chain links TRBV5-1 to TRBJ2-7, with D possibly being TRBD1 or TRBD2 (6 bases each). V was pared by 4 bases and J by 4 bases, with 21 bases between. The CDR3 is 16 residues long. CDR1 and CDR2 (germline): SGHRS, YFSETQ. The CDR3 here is CASSPQGQTGGYEQYF. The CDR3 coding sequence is TGCGCCAGCAGCCCACAAGGCCAGACAGGAGGGTACGAGCAGTACTTC.

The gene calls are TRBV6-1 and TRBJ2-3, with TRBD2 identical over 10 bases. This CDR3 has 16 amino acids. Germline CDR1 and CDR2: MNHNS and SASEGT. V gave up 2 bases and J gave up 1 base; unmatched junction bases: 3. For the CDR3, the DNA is TGTGCCAGCAGTGAAACTCTAGCGGGGGGCACAGATACGCAGTATTTT. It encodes CASSETLAGGTDTQYF.

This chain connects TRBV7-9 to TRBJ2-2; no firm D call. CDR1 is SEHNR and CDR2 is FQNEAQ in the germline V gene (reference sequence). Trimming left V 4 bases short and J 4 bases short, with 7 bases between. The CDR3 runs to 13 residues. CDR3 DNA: TGTGCCAGCAGCTCCTACTTCACCGGGGAGCTGTTTTTT. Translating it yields CASSSYFTGELFF.

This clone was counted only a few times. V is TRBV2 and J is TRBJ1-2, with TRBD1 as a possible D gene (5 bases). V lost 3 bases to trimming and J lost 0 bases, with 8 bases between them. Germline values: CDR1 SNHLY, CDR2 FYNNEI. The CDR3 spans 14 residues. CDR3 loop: CASSDRETNYGYTF. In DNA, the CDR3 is TGTGCCAGCAGTGACAGGGAAACTAACTATGGCTACACCTTC.

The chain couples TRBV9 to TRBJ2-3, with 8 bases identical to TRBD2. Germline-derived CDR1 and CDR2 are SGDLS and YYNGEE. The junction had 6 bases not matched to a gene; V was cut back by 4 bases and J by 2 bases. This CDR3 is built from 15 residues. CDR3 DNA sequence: TGTGCCAGCAGCTCCCGGGGGGGTCTCACAGATACGCAGTATTTT. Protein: CASSSRGGLTDTQYF.

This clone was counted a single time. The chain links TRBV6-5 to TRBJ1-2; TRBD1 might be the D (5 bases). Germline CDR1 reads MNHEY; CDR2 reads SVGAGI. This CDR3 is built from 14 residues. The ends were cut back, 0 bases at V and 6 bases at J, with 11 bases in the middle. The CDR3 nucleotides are TGTGCCAGCAGTTACTCGAAGGGGTCCGATGGCTACACCTTC. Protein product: CASSYSKGSDGYTF.

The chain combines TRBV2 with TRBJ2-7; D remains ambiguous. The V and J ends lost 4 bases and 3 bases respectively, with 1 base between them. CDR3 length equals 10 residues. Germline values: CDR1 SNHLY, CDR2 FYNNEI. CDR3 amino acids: CASSVYEQYF. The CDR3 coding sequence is TGTGCCAGCAGTGTCTACGAGCAGTACTTC.

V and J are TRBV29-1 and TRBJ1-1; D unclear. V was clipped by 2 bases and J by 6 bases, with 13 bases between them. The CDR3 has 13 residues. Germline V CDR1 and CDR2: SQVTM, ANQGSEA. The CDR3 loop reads CSVERAGMPEAFF. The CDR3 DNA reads TGCAGCGTTGAAAGGGCCGGGATGCCTGAAGCTTTCTTT. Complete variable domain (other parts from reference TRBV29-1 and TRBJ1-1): SAVISQKPSRDICQRGTSLTIQCQVDSQVTMMFWYRQQPGQSLTLIATANQGSEATYESGFVIDKFPISRPNLTFSTLTVSNMSPEDSSIYLCSVERAGMPEAFFGQGTRLTVV.

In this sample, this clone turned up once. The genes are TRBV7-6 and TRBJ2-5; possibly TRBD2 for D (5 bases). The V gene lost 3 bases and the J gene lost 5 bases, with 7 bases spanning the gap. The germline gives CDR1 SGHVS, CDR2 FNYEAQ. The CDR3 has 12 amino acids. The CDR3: CASSFSGETQYF. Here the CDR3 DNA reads TGTGCCAGCAGCTTTTCGGGGGAGACCCAGTACTTC.

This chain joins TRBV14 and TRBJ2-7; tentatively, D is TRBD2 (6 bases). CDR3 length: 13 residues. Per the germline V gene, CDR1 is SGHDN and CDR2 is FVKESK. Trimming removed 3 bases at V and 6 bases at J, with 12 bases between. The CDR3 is CASSQGGLGEQYF. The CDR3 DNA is TGTGCCAGCAGCCAGGGGGGACTGGGCGAGCAGTACTTC.

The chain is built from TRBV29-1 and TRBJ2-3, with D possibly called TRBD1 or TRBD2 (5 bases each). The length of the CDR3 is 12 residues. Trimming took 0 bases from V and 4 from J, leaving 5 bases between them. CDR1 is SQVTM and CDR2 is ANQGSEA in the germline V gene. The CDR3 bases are TGCAGCGTTGAAGAGGGGGCAGATACGCAGTATTTT. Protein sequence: CSVEEGADTQYF.

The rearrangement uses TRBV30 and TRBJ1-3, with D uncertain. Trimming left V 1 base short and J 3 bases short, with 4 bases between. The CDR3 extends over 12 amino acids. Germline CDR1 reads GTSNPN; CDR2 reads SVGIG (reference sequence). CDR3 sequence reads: CAWSGSGNTIYF. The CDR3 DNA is TGTGCCTGGAGTGGCAGTGGAAACACCATATATTTT. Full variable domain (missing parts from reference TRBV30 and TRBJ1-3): SQTIHQWPATLVQPVGSPLSLECTVEGTSNPNLYWYRQAAGRGLQLLFYSVGIGQISSEVPQNLSASRPQDRQFILSSKKLLLSDSGFYLCAWSGSGNTIYFGEGSWLTVV.

The CDR3 DNA follows: TGTGCCAGCAGCCTCACCGGGACAGGGTACCAGCCCCAGCATTTT. It encodes CASSLTGTGYQPQHF. V and J are TRBV7-2 and TRBJ1-5; 9 bases are shared with TRBD1. V trimming: 5 bases; J trimming: 7 bases; junction bases outside the gene matches: 9. CDR1 is SGHTA, CDR2 FQGNSA, per germline. The CDR3 runs to 15 residues. Complete variable domain (other parts from reference TRBV7-2 and TRBJ1-5): GAGVSQSPSNKVTEKGKDVELRCDPISGHTALYWYRQSLGQGLEFLIYFQGNSAPDKSGLPSDRFSAERTGGSVSTLTIQRTQQEDSAVYLCASSLTGTGYQPQHFGDGTRLSIL.

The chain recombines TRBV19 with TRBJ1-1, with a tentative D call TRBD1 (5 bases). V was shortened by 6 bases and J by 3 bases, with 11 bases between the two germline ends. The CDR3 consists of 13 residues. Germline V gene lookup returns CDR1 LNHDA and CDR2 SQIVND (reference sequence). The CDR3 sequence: CASRGRGDTEAFF. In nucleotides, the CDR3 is TGTGCCAGTAGGGGCCGGGGCGACACTGAAGCTTTCTTT.

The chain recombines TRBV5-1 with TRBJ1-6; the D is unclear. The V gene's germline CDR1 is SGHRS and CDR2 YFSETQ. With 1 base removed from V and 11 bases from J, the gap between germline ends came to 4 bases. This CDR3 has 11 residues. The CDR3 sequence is CASSLRTPLHF. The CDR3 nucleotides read TGCGCCAGCAGCTTGAGAACACCCCTCCACTTT.

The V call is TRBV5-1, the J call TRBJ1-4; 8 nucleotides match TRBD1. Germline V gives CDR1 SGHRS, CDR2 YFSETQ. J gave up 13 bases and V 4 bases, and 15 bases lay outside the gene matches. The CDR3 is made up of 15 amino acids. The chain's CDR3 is CASSASGTGIRLLFF. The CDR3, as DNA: TGCGCCAGCAGCGCCTCCGGGACAGGAATACGTTTACTGTTTTTT.

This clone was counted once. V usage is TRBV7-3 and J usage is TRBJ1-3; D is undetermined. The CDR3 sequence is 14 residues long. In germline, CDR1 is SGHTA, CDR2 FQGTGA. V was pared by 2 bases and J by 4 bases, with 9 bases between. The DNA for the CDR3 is TGTGCCAGCAGCTTAGGTTTATTCGGAAACACCATATATTTT. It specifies CASSLGLFGNTIYF.

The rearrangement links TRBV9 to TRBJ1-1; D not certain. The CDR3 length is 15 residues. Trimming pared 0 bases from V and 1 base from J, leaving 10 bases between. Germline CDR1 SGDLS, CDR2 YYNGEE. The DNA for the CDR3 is TGTGCCAGCAGCGTAGTAGGGTCCACGAACACTGAAGCTTTCTTT. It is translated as CASSVVGSTNTEAFF.

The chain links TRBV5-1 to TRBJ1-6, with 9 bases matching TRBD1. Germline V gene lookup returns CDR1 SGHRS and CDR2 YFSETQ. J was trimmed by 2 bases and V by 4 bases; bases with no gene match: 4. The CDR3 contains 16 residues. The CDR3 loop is CASSPRQGAYNSPLHF. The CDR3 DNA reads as TGCGCCAGCAGCCCCCGACAGGGGGCCTATAATTCACCCCTCCACTTT.

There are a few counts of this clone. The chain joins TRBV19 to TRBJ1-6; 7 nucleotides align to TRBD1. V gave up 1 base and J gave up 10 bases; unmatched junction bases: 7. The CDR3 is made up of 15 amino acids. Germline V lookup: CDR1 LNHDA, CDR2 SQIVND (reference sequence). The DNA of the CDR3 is TGTGCCAGTAGTATAGGACAGGGCAGCGGATCACCCCTCCACTTT. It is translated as CASSIGQGSGSPLHF.

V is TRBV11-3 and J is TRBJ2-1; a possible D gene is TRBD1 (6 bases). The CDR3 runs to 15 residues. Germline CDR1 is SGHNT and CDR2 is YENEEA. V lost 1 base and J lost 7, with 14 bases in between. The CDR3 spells CASSLGQGMGNEQFF. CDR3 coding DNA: TGTGCCAGCAGCTTAGGGCAGGGGATGGGGAATGAGCAGTTCTTC.

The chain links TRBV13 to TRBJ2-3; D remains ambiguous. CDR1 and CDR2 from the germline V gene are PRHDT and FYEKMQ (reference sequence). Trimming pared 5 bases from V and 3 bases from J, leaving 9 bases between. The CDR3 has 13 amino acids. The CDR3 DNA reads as TGTGCCAGCAGCGGGGTGGGGACAGATACGCAGTATTTT. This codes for CASSGVGTDTQYF.

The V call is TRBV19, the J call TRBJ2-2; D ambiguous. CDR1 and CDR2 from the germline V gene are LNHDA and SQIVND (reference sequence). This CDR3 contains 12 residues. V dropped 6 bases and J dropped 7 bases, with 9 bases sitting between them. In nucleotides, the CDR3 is TGTGCCAGTAGATGGGGTGGCGGGGAGCTGTTTTTT. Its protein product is CASRWGGGELFF.

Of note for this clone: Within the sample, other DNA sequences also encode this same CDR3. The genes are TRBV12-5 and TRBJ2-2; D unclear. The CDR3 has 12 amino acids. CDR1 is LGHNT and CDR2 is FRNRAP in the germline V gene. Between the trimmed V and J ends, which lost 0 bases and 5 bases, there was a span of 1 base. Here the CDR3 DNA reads TGTGCTAGTGGTTTGGTTACCGGGGAGCTGTTTTTT. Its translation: CASGLVTGELFF.

CDR3: CASSAGTYNQPQHF. As DNA, the CDR3 is TGTGCCAGCAGCGCCGGGACATATAATCAGCCCCAGCATTTT. This rearrangement joins TRBV5-6 to TRBJ1-5; D possibly corresponds to TRBD1 (6 bases). The germline V gene encodes CDR1 SGHDT and CDR2 YYEEEE. This CDR3 is built from 14 residues. V was shortened by 4 bases and J by 4 bases, with 12 bases between the two germline ends.